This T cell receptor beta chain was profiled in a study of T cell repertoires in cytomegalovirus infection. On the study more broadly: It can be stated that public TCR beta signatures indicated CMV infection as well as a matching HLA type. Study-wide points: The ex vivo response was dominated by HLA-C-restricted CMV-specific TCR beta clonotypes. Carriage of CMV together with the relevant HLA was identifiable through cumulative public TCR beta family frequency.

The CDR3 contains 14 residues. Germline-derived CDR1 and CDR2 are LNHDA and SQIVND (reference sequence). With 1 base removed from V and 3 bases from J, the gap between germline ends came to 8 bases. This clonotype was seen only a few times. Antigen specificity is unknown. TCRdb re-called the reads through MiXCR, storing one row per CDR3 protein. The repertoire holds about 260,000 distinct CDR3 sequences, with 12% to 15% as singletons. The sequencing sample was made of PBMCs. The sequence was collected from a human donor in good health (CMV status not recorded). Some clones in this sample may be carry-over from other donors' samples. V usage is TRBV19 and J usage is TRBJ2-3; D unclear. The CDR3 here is CASSIAPYTDTQYF. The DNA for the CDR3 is TGTGCCAGTAGTATAGCCCCCTATACAGATACGCAGTATTTT.